Listed below are T cell receptor beta chains from one sample, sequenced in a study of radiotherapy plus CTLA-4 blockade in lung cancer. Clones were sequenced by immunoSEQ multiplex PCR, and TCRdb holds only the in-frame ones, with some missing. The sample shows about 77,000 clones, 74% of them seen only once. The sequencing here drew on peripheral blood, taken from a patient treated with radiotherapy plus ipilimumab. The receptors derive from a human donor with non-small cell lung cancer whose response to radiotherapy plus ipilimumab could not be evaluated. Each CDR3 is given with its conserved first and last residue. D genes are given only for firm matches. Size values are once, few and many counts, or a class for expanded clones, and some rows have none.

>TRBJ1-5|TRBV6-5|.|.
TGTGCCAGCAGTTACTCGCCCCCCGGGAACAATCAGCCCCAGCATTTT
CASSYSPPGNNQPQHF
>TRBJ1-1|TRBV4-1|TRBD1|medium-sized
TGCGCCAGCAGCCCGAAGGTGCGACAGGGAGGTAACACTGAAGCTTTCTTT
CASSPKVRQGGNTEAFF
>TRBJ1-5|TRBV2|.|.
TGTGCCAGCAGTGAAGGTGCGGGAAATCAGCCCCAGCATTTT
CASSEGAGNQPQHF
>TRBJ1-5|TRBV2|.|.
TGTGCCAGCAGGTGGCAGAACAATCAGCCCCAGCATTTT
CASRWQNNQPQHF
>TRBJ2-5|TRBV29-1|TRBD1|.
TGCAGCGTTGACGACAGGGACAAAGCGGCGTTCGGGGAGACCCAGTACTTC
CSVDDRDKAAFGETQYF
>TRBJ1-5|TRBV19|TRBD1|.
TGTGCCAGTAGCAAATCGACAGGGGGCACTCAGCCCCAGCATTTT
CASSKSTGGTQPQHF
>TRBJ1-6|TRBV6-6|.|.
TGTGCTTCAGGGCGGAGCAAAAATTCACCCCTCCACTTT
CASGRSKNSPLHF
>TRBJ1-5|TRBV7-2|TRBD1|.
TGTGCCAGCAGCGGGGACAGGGGGCGCGGACAGCCCCAGCATTTT
CASSGDRGRGQPQHF
>TRBJ1-5|TRBV10-2|.|.
TGCGCCAGCAGGGCCGGGACACGCTGGGAGCCCCAGCATTTT
CASRAGTRWEPQHF
>TRBJ2-2|TRBV7-2|.|.
TGTGCCAGCAGCTGGACCGGGACTTCGAACACCGGGGAGCTGTTTTTT
CASSWTGTSNTGELFF
>TRBJ1-1|TRBV6-4|TRBD1|.
TGTGCCAGCAGACAGGACAGGGGCGTGAACACTGAAGCTTTCTTT
CASRQDRGVNTEAFF
>TRBJ2-3|TRBV5-1|.|once
TGCGCCAGCAGTATTGCTAGTCGCTCAGATACGCAGTATTTT
CASSIASRSDTQYF
>TRBJ1-5|TRBV5-1|TRBD1|.
TGCGCCAGCAGCCCTTCGGACAGGGGGGATCAGCCCCAGCATTTT
CASSPSDRGDQPQHF
>TRBJ1-2|TRBV10-3|TRBD1|.
TGTGCCATCAGGCCCGGGACAGGGCACCATGGCTACACCTTC
CAIRPGTGHHGYTF
>TRBJ2-2|TRBV5-1|TRBD1|.
TGCGCCAGCAGCTTCCGGGACAGGGACATCTCTTACCGGGGTGGCGGGGAGCTGTTTTTT
CASSFRDRDISYRGGGELFF
>TRBJ2-2|TRBV7-6|TRBD1|.
TGTGCCAGCAGCCAGACAGGGACCGGGGAGCTGTTTTTT
CASSQTGTGELFF
>TRBJ1-1|TRBV5-1|TRBD1|.
TGCGCCAGCAGCTGGAGGGGGACAGGGGCCGAAGCTTTCTTT
CASSWRGTGAEAFF
>TRBJ2-1|TRBV9|.|.
TGTGCCAGCAGCGTAGGGCCGGGGTCTTCGAATGAGCAGTTCTTC
CASSVGPGSSNEQFF
>TRBJ2-1|TRBV4-3|.|.
TGCGCCAGCCGATTAGAGAGGGAAGGTTGGAATGAGCAGTTCTTC
CASRLEREGWNEQFF
>TRBJ2-7|TRBV6-1|TRBD1|.
TGTGCCAGCAGTGGGGACAGGGGCCACTACGAGCAGTACTTC
CASSGDRGHYEQYF
>TRBJ2-1|TRBV7-2|TRBD1|.
TGTGCCAGCAGCCCTCGTATATCGGGACAGGGGGGCCATGAGCAGTTCTTC
CASSPRISGQGGHEQFF
>TRBJ2-7|TRBV19|TRBD2|.
TGTGCCAGTAGTATCTCGGCTAGCGGGGGGTCCGAGCAGTACTTC
CASSISASGGSEQYF
>TRBJ2-3|TRBV7-9|.|.
TGTGCCAGCAGCTTAGCGATTAGGAGGGATACGCAGTATTTT
CASSLAIRRDTQYF
>TRBJ1-2|TRBV7-2|.|.
TGTGCCAGCAGCCCCGACCCAGGGGATCAGGGCTACACCTTC
CASSPDPGDQGYTF
>TRBJ1-2|TRBV28|.|.
TGTGCCAGCAGTTCGGACAGAAGGAGCTACACCTTC
CASSSDRRSYTF
>TRBJ2-5|TRBV4-1|TRBD1|.
TGCGCCAGCAGTGACAGGGGGCAAGAGACCCAGTACTTC
CASSDRGQETQYF
>TRBJ1-1|TRBV6-5|.|.
TGTGCCAGCAGTTACTCGAGTGCCCCAATCACCACTGAAGCTTTCTTT
CASSYSSAPITTEAFF
>TRBJ1-2|TRBV2|.|.
TGTGCCAGCAGTTCAGGGTCCGGTGGCTACACCTTC
CASSSGSGGYTF
>TRBJ2-3|TRBV9|.|.
TGTGCCAGCAGCGTAGATATCAGAAGCACAGATACGCAGTATTTT
CASSVDIRSTDTQYF